This T cell receptor (beta chain) was sequenced in a study of T cell responses to AZD1222 COVID-19 vaccine. Germline V gene lookup returns CDR1 SNHLY and CDR2 FYNNEI. This CDR3 region has 18 residues. Study-wide findings and caveats: Repertoires in all cases were sampled only once the peak T cell response had passed. Donors, mostly white British, included more females; clonal diversity was possibly underestimated.

Points on this clone: Antigen: not known. The junction does not match germline at one end; this may be a read error.

TCRdb keeps only in-frame clones here, not all; method: immunoSEQ multiplex PCR. The sample has more than 150,000 clones, roughly 90% seen once. The sequence was collected from an adult in good health. The starting material was peripheral blood, obtained on day 0 of AZD1222 vaccination. This chain joins TRBV2 and TRBJ2-3, with TRBD2 matching 7 bases. As DNA, the CDR3 is TGTGCCAGCAGTGAGTTAGGTGCGGGAGTGTTTGGCACAGATATGCAGTATTTT. Amino acid sequence: CASSELGAGVFGTDMQYF.